This TCR beta chain was retrieved from a study of patients and donors after allogeneic stem cell transplantation. This clonotype showed up just once. TCRdb passed the RT-PCR reads through MiXCR, listing each CDR3 protein once. The top ten clones hold about 24% of a sample with around 170,000 distinct CDR3 sequences, 24% of them seen once. The CDR3 is made up of 14 amino acids. CDR1 is SQVTM, CDR2 ANQGSEA, per germline. Trimming cost V 5 bases and J 0 bases, with 13 bases left between them. This receptor was obtained from a human donor who was either an allogeneic HSCT recipient or a stem cell or donor lymphocyte infusion donor (not recorded which). It is not recorded whose cells these are; they may come from a transplant donor. Specimen: blood, either unsorted or a sorted T cell fraction (not recorded which). This chain links TRBV29-1 with TRBJ2-5, with D perhaps given as TRBD1 or TRBD2 (5 bases each). Here the CDR3 DNA reads TGCAGCGTTCATCTAGCAGGGTACCAAGAGACCCAGTACTTC. Its translation is CSVHLAGYQETQYF.